This T cell receptor beta chain was captured in a study of blood T cells in healthy people across ages. The V gene's germline CDR1 is GTSNPN and CDR2 SVGIG (reference sequence). This CDR3 is 10 amino acids long. The germline V and J ends were trimmed by 2 bases and 5 bases, with 1 base remaining between them. Primed by a sample-barcoded 5' primer and a J-beta primer mix, a second PCR proceeded for about 7 to 11 cycles. TCRdb passed the 5' RACE reads through MiXCR, listing each CDR3 protein once. Of around 1,700,000 distinct CDR3 sequences in the sample, roughly 30% were seen once. The clonotype comes from a woman in her thirties in good health. Sequencing was done on a sample of blood. The V gene is TRBV30, the J gene TRBJ2-1; D unresolved. CDR3 DNA sequence: TGTGCCTGGAGTAACAATGAGCAGTTCTTC. It codes for CAWSNNEQFF.